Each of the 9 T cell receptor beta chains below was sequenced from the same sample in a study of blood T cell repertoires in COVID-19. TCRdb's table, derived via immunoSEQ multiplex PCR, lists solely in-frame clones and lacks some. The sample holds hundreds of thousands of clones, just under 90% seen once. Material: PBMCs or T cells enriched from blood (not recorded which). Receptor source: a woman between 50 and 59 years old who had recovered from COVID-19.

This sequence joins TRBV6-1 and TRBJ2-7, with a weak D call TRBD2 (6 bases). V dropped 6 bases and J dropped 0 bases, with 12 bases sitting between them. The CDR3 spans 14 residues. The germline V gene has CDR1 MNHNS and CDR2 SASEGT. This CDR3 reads CASRSGAGSYEQYF. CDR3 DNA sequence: TGTGCCAGCAGGTCGGGAGCGGGCTCCTACGAGCAGTACTTC.

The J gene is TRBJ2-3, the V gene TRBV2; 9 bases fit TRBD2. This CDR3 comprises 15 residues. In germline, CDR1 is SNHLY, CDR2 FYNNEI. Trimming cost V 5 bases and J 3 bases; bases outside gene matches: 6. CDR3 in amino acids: CASSTGAGGTDTQYF. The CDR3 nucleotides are TGTGCCAGCAGTACGGGAGCGGGGGGAACAGATACGCAGTATTTT.

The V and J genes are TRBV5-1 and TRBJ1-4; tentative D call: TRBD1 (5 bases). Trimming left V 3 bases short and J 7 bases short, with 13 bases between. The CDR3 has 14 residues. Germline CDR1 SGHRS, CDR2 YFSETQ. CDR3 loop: CASSSTERTEKLFF. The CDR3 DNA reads TGCGCCAGCAGCTCGACAGAAAGGACTGAAAAACTGTTTTTT. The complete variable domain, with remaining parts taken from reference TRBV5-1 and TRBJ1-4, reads KAGVTQTPRYLIKTRGQQVTLSCSPISGHRSVSWYQQTPGQGLQFLFEYFSETQRNKGNFPGRFSGRQFSNSRSEMNVSTLELGDSALYLCASSSTERTEKLFFGSGTQLSVL.

Here the CDR3 DNA reads TGTGCCAGTAGCCTTGACAGAAGCTCTGGAAACACCATATATTTT. Encoded protein: CASSLDRSSGNTIYF. The V call is TRBV19, the J call TRBJ1-3; tentative D call: TRBD1 (5 bases). Looked up from germline, CDR1 is LNHDA and CDR2 is SQIVND (reference sequence). V shed 6 bases and J shed 0 bases, with 12 bases lying between them. The length of the CDR3 is 15 residues.

The CDR3 coding sequence is TGTGCCAGCAGCACCGGGACAGGGACGGGAGTGGAAGCTTTCTTT. Amino acids: CASSTGTGTGVEAFF. This chain joins TRBV7-6 and TRBJ1-1; 9 positions match TRBD1. V shed 5 bases, J shed 8 bases, and the junction held 12 bases outside the gene matches. CDR3 length: 15 residues. The germline V gene encodes CDR1 SGHVS and CDR2 FNYEAQ.

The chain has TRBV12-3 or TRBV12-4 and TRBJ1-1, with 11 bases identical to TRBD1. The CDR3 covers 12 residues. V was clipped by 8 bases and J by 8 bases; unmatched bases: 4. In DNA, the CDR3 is TGTGCCAGCTCCCGGGACAGGGGGGAAGCTTTCTTT. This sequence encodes CASSRDRGEAFF.

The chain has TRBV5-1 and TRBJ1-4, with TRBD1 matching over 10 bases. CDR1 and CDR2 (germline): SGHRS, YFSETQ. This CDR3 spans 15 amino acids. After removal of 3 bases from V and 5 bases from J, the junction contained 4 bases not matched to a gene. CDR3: CASSSWTGGNEKLFF. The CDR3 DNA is TGCGCCAGCAGCTCTTGGACAGGGGGAAATGAAAAACTGTTTTTT.

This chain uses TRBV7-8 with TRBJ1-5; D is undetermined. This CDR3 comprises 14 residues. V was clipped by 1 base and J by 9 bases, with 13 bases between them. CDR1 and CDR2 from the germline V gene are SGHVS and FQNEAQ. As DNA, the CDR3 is TGTGCCAGCAGCTTAGAGGGAGTACCGTGGCCCCAGCATTTT. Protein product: CASSLEGVPWPQHF.

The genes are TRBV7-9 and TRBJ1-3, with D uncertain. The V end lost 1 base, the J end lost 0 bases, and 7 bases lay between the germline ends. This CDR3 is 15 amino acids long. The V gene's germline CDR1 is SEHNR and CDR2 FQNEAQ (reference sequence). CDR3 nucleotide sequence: TGTGCCAGCAGCTTAGGAGGGATCTCTGGAAACACCATATATTTT. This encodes CASSLGGISGNTIYF.